This is a list of T cell receptor beta chains from one sample in a study of T cells in tumors after PD-1 blockade. TCRdb keeps only in-frame clones here, not all; method: immunoSEQ multiplex PCR. The table includes over a thousand clones, approximately 70% detected once. Sequencing was performed on tumor tissue, taken before anti-PD-1 treatment. The receptors come from a human donor with basal cell carcinoma. Each CDR3 is given with its conserved first and last residue. The D gene is left open where the match is weak. Clone size appears in some rows only: once, few, many, or a class for an expanded clone.

.,TRBV6-6,TRBJ1-3,TRBD1,TGTGCCAGCATCAGGGGGGCTGGAAACACCATATATTTT,CASIRGAGNTIYF
.,TRBV6-4,TRBJ2-7,.,TGTGCCAGCAGTGGCCCCAAAACGGGACACGAATACGAGCAGTACTTC,CASSGPKTGHEYEQYF
.,TRBV10-3,TRBJ2-3,TRBD2,TGTGCCATCGGGGGGGAAGCGGTGGGTTTGGATACGCAGTATTTT,CAIGGEAVGLDTQYF
.,TRBV5-7,TRBJ1-2,.,TGTGCCAGCAGCTTCGGCCGGGCAAAATTTAAAAACTATGGCTACACCTTC,CASSFGRAKFKNYGYTF
.,TRBV7-9,TRBJ1-2,.,TGTGCCAGCAGCAGAATAGAGGACTTCTCCTATGGCTACACCTTC,CASSRIEDFSYGYTF
.,TRBV19,TRBJ2-2,.,TGTGCCAGTAGTATCTCCGGACAAACCGGGGAGCTGTTTTTT,CASSISGQTGELFF
.,TRBV10-3,TRBJ2-7,.,TGTGCCATCGCCGCCGGGCCAAACTACGAGCAGTACTTC,CAIAAGPNYEQYF
.,TRBV14,TRBJ1-2,TRBD1,TGTGCCAGCAGCCAGAACAGGGGTATAGGCTACACCTTC,CASSQNRGIGYTF
.,TRBV10-1,TRBJ1-5,.,TGCGCCAGCAGTGAGCCGACAAGGGTCTTGAATCAGCCCCAGCATTTT,CASSEPTRVLNQPQHF
few,TRBV9,TRBJ1-2,TRBD1,TGTGCCAGCAGCGTAGTAGACAGGGGGCCGTATGGCTACACCTTC,CASSVVDRGPYGYTF
.,TRBV6-5,TRBJ2-2,TRBD2,TGTGCCAGCACACTAGCGGAGAACACCGGGGAGCTGTTTTTT,CASTLAENTGELFF
.,TRBV18,TRBJ1-5,.,TGTGCCAGCTCACAAGTAGACAGCAATCAGCCCCAGCATTTT,CASSQVDSNQPQHF
few,TRBV10-2,TRBJ2-1,.,TGCGCCAGCAGTGAGTCTAATGTAGCGGACCCCTCCTACAATGAGCAGTTCTTC,CASSESNVADPSYNEQFF
.,TRBV2,TRBJ2-2,.,TGTGCCAGCAGTGAAACGCGTCGTACCACCGGGGAGCTGTTTTTT,CASSETRRTTGELFF
.,TRBV5-4,TRBJ1-2,.,TGTGCCAGCAGGTTCGGACAGAACTATGGCTACACCTTC,CASRFGQNYGYTF
.,TRBV6-5,TRBJ1-2,.,TGTGCCAGCACTCCCCCCTTCGACAGTAACTATGGCTACACCTTC,CASTPPFDSNYGYTF
.,TRBV9,TRBJ2-1,TRBD2,TGTGCCAGCAGCCCCTCTGGCGGGAGGGCGGTCAATGAGCAGTTCTTC,CASSPSGGRAVNEQFF
few,TRBV15,TRBJ1-2,.,TGTGCCACCAGCAGAGATTTGAGGGGCAGGACCAATGGCTACACCTTC,CATSRDLRGRTNGYTF
.,TRBV2,TRBJ2-1,TRBD1,TGTGCCAGCAGTGCCCCGACAGGGTTGGACTACAATGAGCAGTTCTTC,CASSAPTGLDYNEQFF
few,TRBV10-3,TRBJ2-3,.,TGTGCCATCAGTGACGGACTGGATCGCGATACGCAGTATTTT,CAISDGLDRDTQYF
.,TRBV14,TRBJ2-7,.,TGTGCCAGCAGCGGCCGACACGGGCAGTACTTC,CASSGRHGQYF
.,TRBV28,TRBJ2-1,.,TGTGCCAGCAGTTTTCGAAACTATCGGCCAAACAATGAGCAGTTCTTC,CASSFRNYRPNNEQFF
.,TRBV27,TRBJ2-1,.,TGTGCCAGCAGGAAGCGGGATGAGCAGTTCTTC,CASRKRDEQFF
.,TRBV30,TRBJ1-5,.,TGTGCCTGGAGTGTATCATCCCTGGGCAATCAGCCCCAGCATTTT,CAWSVSSLGNQPQHF
.,TRBV7-9,TRBJ1-2,.,TGTGCCAGCAGCGCGTCGCAGACAGGAGGGGTTCATGGCTACACCTTC,CASSASQTGGVHGYTF
.,TRBV21-1,TRBJ2-1,.,TGTGCCAGCAGCTCCGCCGCGGACAGTGAGCCCTCCAATGAGCAGTTCTTC,CASSSAADSEPSNEQFF
.,TRBV9,TRBJ1-6,.,TGTGCCAGCAGCCCCTCCCAGGGACGAACAAATTCACCCCTCCACTTT,CASSPSQGRTNSPLHF
.,TRBV2,TRBJ2-3,TRBD2,TGTGCCAGCAGTGAAGGCGGGGGTTGGGGGAGAACAGATACGCAGTATTTT,CASSEGGGWGRTDTQYF
.,TRBV19,TRBJ2-7,TRBD2,TGTGCCAGTAGTACGACTAGCGGAAAACACTACGAGCAGTACTTC,CASSTTSGKHYEQYF
.,TRBV3-1/TRBV3-2,TRBJ2-5,.,TGTGCCAGCAGCTGGAATACTCTTTCTTTCTCTGAGACCCAGTACTTC,CASSWNTLSFSETQYF
.,TRBV5-1,TRBJ2-2,TRBD1,TGCGCCAGCAGCCCGACAGGGGATTCCACCGGGGAGCTGTTTTTT,CASSPTGDSTGELFF
.,TRBV5-6,TRBJ2-1,TRBD2,TGTGCCAGCAGCTTGGGGACTAGCGTTGAGCAGTTCTTC,CASSLGTSVEQFF
.,TRBV19,TRBJ2-7,TRBD2,TGTGCCAGTAGTAATCTACTAGCGGGAGGTCGGCCCTACGAGCAGTACTTC,CASSNLLAGGRPYEQYF
.,TRBV27,TRBJ2-7,.,TGTGCCAGCAGTCCCCGACAGGCCTCCTACGAGCAGTACTTC,CASSPRQASYEQYF
few,TRBV5-1,TRBJ2-3,.,TGCGCCAGCAGCTTGTCAGGGCGCACAGATACGCAGTATTTT,CASSLSGRTDTQYF
few,TRBV21-1,TRBJ1-1,.,TGTGCCAGCAGCAAAGACAGGGGGCGCCGGACTGAAGCTTTCTTT,CASSKDRGRRTEAFF
.,TRBV11-1,TRBJ2-7,.,TGTGCCAGCAGCCCTAGGGCGGACATTAGCTCCTACGAGCAGTACTTC,CASSPRADISSYEQYF
.,TRBV7-9,TRBJ1-1,.,TGTGCCAGCAGCTTAGTACGGATGAACACTGAAGCTTTCTTT,CASSLVRMNTEAFF
.,TRBV4-1,TRBJ2-7,.,TGCGCCAGCAGCCAAGCGGAAACATCCTACGAGCAGTACTTC,CASSQAETSYEQYF
.,TRBV18,TRBJ1-2,.,TGTGCCAGCTCACCGACGCCCTCCAACCCTGCTAACTATGGCTACACCTTC,CASSPTPSNPANYGYTF
few,TRBV9,TRBJ2-2,.,TGTGCCAGCAGCGTTCACCCGGCCGGGGAGCTGTTTTTT,CASSVHPAGELFF
few,TRBV7-3,TRBJ2-6,.,TGTGCCAGCAGCTTAAAGAGCTCTGGGGCCAACGTCCTGACTTTC,CASSLKSSGANVLTF
once,TRBV7-3,TRBJ2-1,.,TGTGCCAGCAGCTTAAACGGCAGGGGAATCAATGAGCAGTTCTTC,CASSLNGRGINEQFF
.,TRBV13,TRBJ2-4,TRBD2,TGTGCCAGCAGCTTAGCAGTTCTAGCGGGATGGAAACTAGCCAAAAACATTCAGTACTTC,CASSLAVLAGWKLAKNIQYF
.,TRBV9,TRBJ2-7,.,TGTGCCAGCAGCGAACGGGCTGAGGGCGAGCAGTACTTC,CASSERAEGEQYF
.,TRBV5-6,TRBJ2-5,TRBD1,TGTGCCAGCAGCTTAAGGGGGCAGGAGACCCAGTACTTC,CASSLRGQETQYF
.,TRBV18,TRBJ1-1,.,TGTGCCAGCTCACCTCAAACGACAGGACTGAACACTGAAGCTTTCTTT,CASSPQTTGLNTEAFF
few,TRBV13,TRBJ1-1,.,TGTGCCAGCAGCTTAGGTTTAGGGGTAGGTGAAGCTTTCTTT,CASSLGLGVGEAFF
.,TRBV9,TRBJ2-1,.,TGTGCCAGCAGCGTAGGCCCCGATGGTGAGCAGTTCTTC,CASSVGPDGEQFF
.,TRBV14,TRBJ2-2,.,TGTGCCAGCAGCCAAGATAGGGGTGTGACCGGGGAGCTGTTTTTT,CASSQDRGVTGELFF
few,TRBV28,TRBJ1-1,.,TGTGCCAGCAGTTTAATTAGGACAACGAACACTGAAGCTTTCTTT,CASSLIRTTNTEAFF
few,TRBV10-2,TRBJ1-4,.,TGCGCCAGCAATCTTGCTGGGACACCAAATGAAAAACTGTTTTTT,CASNLAGTPNEKLFF
.,TRBV10-3,TRBJ2-1,TRBD2,TGTGCCATCAGCGGGACTAGGGAAGGTGAGCAGTTCTTC,CAISGTREGEQFF
few,TRBV7-3,TRBJ1-2,.,TGTGCCAGCAGTCGTAACAGCGGGGAAGGCTACACCTTC,CASSRNSGEGYTF
.,TRBV9,TRBJ2-2,.,TGTGCCAGCAGCGTCTCTGGAGATGTCGGGGAGCTGTTTTTT,CASSVSGDVGELFF
few,TRBV30,TRBJ1-1,.,TGTGCCTGGAGCGCGCATCGGGTGGAATTAACTTTCTTT,CAWSAHRVELTFF